A single sample is the source of the 14 T cell receptor beta chains below, sequenced in a study of tumor and adjacent non-tumor tissue in lung cancer. TCRbeta libraries were built with three rounds of nested PCR, modified from ARM-PCR. TCRdb itself ran the multiplex PCR reads through MiXCR, one entry per CDR3 protein. The sample contains approximately 90,000 distinct CDR3 sequences, 67% of which appear only once. RNA was extracted from bulk tissue without any cell sorting. The sequencing sample was made of lung tumor tissue. The source is a man aged 55 to 70 with non-small cell lung cancer.

Of note for this clonotype: The junction and the germline gene differ at one end; a read error may be behind it. The V call is TRBV6-6, the J call TRBJ2-5, with D perhaps being TRBD1 or TRBD2 (5 bases each). Germline V gene sequence: CDR1 MNHNY, CDR2 SVGAGI (reference sequence). CDR3 length equals 13 residues. The CDR3 spells CASSYDRDEIQYF. The CDR3 bases are TGTGCCAGCAGTTACGACCGGGACGAGATCCAGTACTTC.

This clonotype was recorded a few times. V usage is TRBV7-2 and J usage is TRBJ2-1; no firm D call. CDR1 is SGHTA and CDR2 is FQGNSA in the germline V gene. The CDR3 is made up of 12 amino acids. V was clipped by 1 base and J by 10 bases, with 8 bases between them. In DNA, the CDR3 is TGTGCCAGCAGCTTAGAAGGGTACGAGCAGTTCTTC. It yields the protein CASSLEGYEQFF.

As for this clonotype: A much larger clone sits a single nucleotide away, making a read error possible. The chain links TRBV6-2 or TRBV6-3 to TRBJ2-2, with a weak D call TRBD1 (5 bases). Germline-derived CDR1 and CDR2 are MNHEY and SVGEGT. The CDR3 has 17 residues. V was clipped by 6 bases and J by 3 bases, with 20 bases between them. The CDR3 sequence is CASRLPVDKFYTGELFF. Here the CDR3 DNA reads TGTGCCAGCAGACTACCCGTGGACAAATTCTACACCGGGGAGCTGTTTTTT.

As regards this clonotype: A much more abundant neighbour one base away suggests this may be a read error. V is TRBV6-4 and J is TRBJ2-7; D perhaps matches TRBD2 (5 bases). The CDR3 is 17 amino acids. Per the germline V gene, CDR1 is MRHNA and CDR2 is SNTAGT. The V end was cut by 4 bases, the J end by 6 bases, with 25 bases between. CDR3 loop: CASSGQRRRAVVCEQYF. CDR3 nucleotide sequence: TGTGCCAGCAGTGGGCAAAGGAGGCGGGCGGTGGTCTGCGAGCAGTACTTC.

In this sample, this clonotype turned up once. Here the CDR3 omits its conserved ending phenylalanine or tryptophan, so a read error is the likely source. The V gene is TRBV6-5, the J gene TRBJ2-1; 8 nucleotides match TRBD2. The CDR3 totals 16 residues. Germline trimming cut 9 bases from V and 2 bases from J; bases unmatched to any gene: 12. Germline lookup yields CDR1 MNHEY and CDR2 SVGAGI. The DNA of the CDR3 is TGTGCCAGTAGCTTCCAGTTAGCGGGACCCTACAATGAGCAGTTCCTC. Protein product: CASSFQLAGPYNEQFL.

This clonotype was counted once. In this CDR3 the conserved last residue, phenylalanine or tryptophan, is missing, so a read error is likely. CDR3 amino acids: CASCHRTSTATQYY. As DNA, the CDR3 is TGTGCCAGCTGCCACCGGACCTCAACGGCTACGCAGTATTAT. The chain is built from TRBV11-2 and TRBJ2-3, with D uncertain. Trimming took off 8 bases at V and 8 bases at J, with 20 bases between the two ends. The CDR3 is 14 residues long. Per the germline V gene, CDR1 is SGHAT and CDR2 is FQNNGV.

The CDR3 region is CASSSPGTLNTEAFF. For the CDR3, the DNA is TGTGCCAGCTCTAGCCCCGGGACACTTAACACTGAAGCTTTCTTT. V gene TRBV13 combines with J gene TRBJ1-1, with D possibly being TRBD1 (6 bases). V shed 8 bases and J shed 2 bases, with 18 bases lying between them. The germline V gene has CDR1 PRHDT and CDR2 FYEKMQ (reference sequence). This CDR3 has 15 amino acids.

Of note for this clonotype: At one end, the junction sequence differs from germline, possibly due to a read error. The chain combines TRBV4-3 with TRBJ2-1; 7 positions match TRBD1. Germline CDR1 is LGHNA and CDR2 is YSLEER. The CDR3 spans 16 residues. CDR3 nucleotide sequence: TGCGCCAGCAGCCCCGGGGACAGCTTCTCCTACAATGAGCGGTTCTTC. It encodes CASSPGDSFSYNERFF.

With respect to this clonotype: The junction departs from the called germline gene at one end, perhaps through a read error. The V call is TRBV29-1, the J call TRBJ1-2, with D tentatively TRBD1 (5 bases). Germline V gene sequence: CDR1 SQVTM, CDR2 ANQGSEA. This CDR3 is built from 12 residues. This CDR3 reads CSVEVGEGGYIF. Here the CDR3 DNA reads TGTAGCGTTGAAGTAGGGGAAGGTGGCTATATCTTC.

This clonotype was counted a single time. The germline gene is not matched at one end of the junction; a read error may be the cause. This CDR3 is CVSSLPGGHERYF. The CDR3 DNA is TGTGTCAGCAGCCTACCCGGCGGCCACGAGCGGTACTTC. The V and J genes are TRBV11-1 and TRBJ2-7, with unresolved D. CDR1 SGHAT and CDR2 FQDESV come from the germline V gene (reference sequence). This CDR3 has 13 residues.

Comments on this clonotype: A read error may produce the germline difference seen at one junction end. The rearrangement joins TRBV7-8 to TRBJ2-5; 9 bases fit TRBD2. The CDR3 loop spans 17 amino acids. Germline V lookup: CDR1 SGHVS, CDR2 FQNEAQ. DNA for the CDR3: TGTGTCAGCAGCTTAGTGGTGTTAGCGGGGGAGCGAGAGACCCAGTACTTC. It codes for CVSSLVVLAGERETQYF.

Remarks on this clonotype: This could be a read error, since a much larger clone is one nucleotide away. This CDR3 is missing its conserved last phenylalanine or tryptophan, likely due to a read error. The V gene is TRBV4-1, the J gene TRBJ2-3; D is unresolved. Trimming stripped 2 bases from V and 3 bases from J, with 0 bases between. CDR1 is MGHRA, CDR2 YSYEKL, per germline. CDR3 length: 11 residues. CDR3 in amino acids: CASSQTDTQYS. The CDR3 DNA reads TGCGCCAGCAGCCAAACAGATACGCAGTATTCT.

This clonotype was counted at least ten times. The V call is TRBV12-3 or TRBV12-4, the J call TRBJ2-3; weak D call: TRBD2 (5 bases). V lost 5 bases and J 4 bases, leaving 22 bases between the germline ends. This CDR3 contains 17 residues. The CDR3 protein is CASSPGVVSRWADTQYF. CDR3 nucleotide sequence: TGTGCCAGCAGTCCCGGGGTAGTATCTAGGTGGGCAGATACGCAGTATTTT.

The count of this clonotype is one. The rearrangement links TRBV20-1 to TRBJ2-1, with D perhaps matching TRBD2 (6 bases). The CDR3 is 13 residues long. The V and J ends lost 5 bases and 6 bases respectively, with 14 bases between them. Germline values: CDR1 DFQATT, CDR2 SNEGSKA (reference sequence). The DNA for the CDR3 is TGCAGTGCTGTGCGGGACGGCCCCAATGAGCAGTTCTTC. It is translated as CSAVRDGPNEQFF.